The next 27 T cell receptor beta chains were all read from a single sample in a study of blood T cells in healthy people across ages. A second about 6 to 12 cycle PCR used barcoded and J-beta primers. TCRdb recomputed calls from the 5' RACE reads with MiXCR, one row per CDR3 protein. Found here are some 1.5 million distinct CDR3 sequences, 28% of them singletons; the top ten hold roughly 8.2%. The specimen sequenced was blood. All receptors derive from a young woman in good health.

There are a few counts of this clonotype. In nucleotides, the CDR3 is TGCAGTGCGCCAAGGGACAGCCTGAACACTGAAGCTTTCTTT. It codes for CSAPRDSLNTEAFF. The chain couples TRBV20-1 to TRBJ1-1; TRBD1 agrees at 7 bases. In germline, CDR1 is DFQATT, CDR2 SNEGSKA (reference sequence). The CDR3 runs 14 residues. The trim removed 6 bases at V and 0 bases at J, leaving 7 bases unmatched.

Of note for this clonotype: This sequence may be a read error, since a much larger clone differs from it by one base. This sequence joins TRBV29-1 and TRBJ2-1, with 9 bases matching TRBD2. Trimming at V came to 5 bases and at J to 0 bases, leaving 8 bases not matched to a gene. Germline V CDR1 and CDR2: SQVTM, ANQGSEA. The CDR3 covers 16 residues. The CDR3 region is CSVILAGLDSYNEQFF. CDR3 in DNA: TGCAGCGTTATACTAGCGGGCCTTGACTCCTACAATGAGCAGTTCTTC.

The chain couples TRBV7-2 to TRBJ2-5; D might be TRBD2 (6 bases). CDR1 is SGHTA and CDR2 is FQGNSA in the germline V gene. This CDR3 spans 13 amino acids. The V and J ends lost 6 bases and 7 bases respectively, with 15 bases between them. Written as DNA, the CDR3 is TGTGCCAGCAGTCTCGACTGGAGGGGGACCCAGTACTTC. Its protein product is CASSLDWRGTQYF.

In this sample, this clonotype turned up a few times. The gene calls are TRBV7-2 and TRBJ2-3, with D possibly matching TRBD1 (5 bases). The length of the CDR3 is 16 residues. Germline lookup yields CDR1 SGHTA and CDR2 FQGNSA. V lost 1 base and J 1 base, leaving 12 bases between the germline ends. The CDR3 protein is CASSLVFQGGTDTQYF. For the CDR3, the DNA is TGTGCCAGCAGCTTAGTTTTCCAAGGGGGCACAGATACGCAGTATTTT.

This clonotype was seen a handful of times. This rearrangement joins TRBV11-2 to TRBJ2-5; D possibly matches TRBD1 or TRBD2 (5 bases each). Per the germline V gene, CDR1 is SGHAT and CDR2 is FQNNGV. This CDR3 has 14 amino acids. Trimming pared 1 base from V and 5 bases from J, leaving 11 bases between. The CDR3 DNA follows: TGTGCCAGCAGCTTAGTTCAGGGAGCGGAGACCCAGTACTTC. It encodes CASSLVQGAETQYF. The full variable domain, rest sourced from reference TRBV11-2 and TRBJ2-5, is EAGVAQSPRYKIIEKRQSVAFWCNPISGHATLYWYQQILGQGPKLLIQFQNNGVVDDSQLPKDRFSAERLKGVDSTLKIQPAKLEDSAVYLCASSLVQGAETQYFGPGTRLLVL.

The chain couples TRBV3-1 to TRBJ1-2, with D perhaps matching TRBD1 (5 bases). In germline, CDR1 is LGHDT, CDR2 YNNKEL (reference sequence). This CDR3 region has 13 residues. The ends were cut back, 1 base at V and 6 bases at J, with 9 bases in the middle. CDR3 region: CASSQGRAHGYTF. DNA for the CDR3: TGTGCCAGCAGCCAAGGCAGGGCCCATGGCTACACCTTC.

The chain joins TRBV7-9 to TRBJ1-2; D is possibly TRBD1 (5 bases). Germline lookup yields CDR1 SEHNR and CDR2 FQNEAQ (reference sequence). V dropped 3 bases and J dropped 4 bases, with 12 bases sitting between them. The CDR3 extends over 14 amino acids. In DNA form, the CDR3 reads TGTGCCAGCAGCTTTGAGGGGCTTATCTATGGCTACACCTTC. Encoded protein: CASSFEGLIYGYTF.

The chain combines TRBV12-3 or TRBV12-4 with TRBJ1-3, with D uncertain. The CDR3 is 15 residues long. V was pared by 9 bases and J by 5 bases, with 20 bases between. CDR3 DNA sequence: TGTGCCAGTATTAAGGGCCCCAGGAGGAGAAACACCATATATTTT. Residues: CASIKGPRRRNTIYF.

The chain combines TRBV9 with TRBJ2-5; no definite D call. CDR1 and CDR2 (germline): SGDLS, YYNGEE. Trimming took 2 bases from V and 11 from J, leaving 16 bases between them. This CDR3 has 13 amino acids. For the CDR3, the DNA is TGTGCCAGCAGCGTCGCAGATTTAAATGAGCAGTACTTC. Amino acids: CASSVADLNEQYF.

Concerning this clonotype itself: A read error may be the cause here, since a much bigger clone is one base away. The chain recombines TRBV29-1 with TRBJ2-5, with 10 bases identical to TRBD1. Germline V lookup: CDR1 SQVTM, CDR2 ANQGSEA. The CDR3 has 15 amino acids. CDR3 sequence (DNA): TGCAGCGCACGCCCCGGGACAGGGGACGGAGAGACCCAGGACTTC. Its protein is CSARPGTGDGETQDF. Looking up the rest from reference TRBV29-1 and TRBJ2-5 gives the full variable domain: SAVISQKPSRDICQRGTSLTIQCQVDSQVTMMFWYRQQPGQSLTLIATANQGSEATYESGFVIDKFPISRPNLTFSTLTVSNMSPEDSSIYLCSARPGTGDGETQDFGPGTRLLVL.

The CDR3 reads CASNRLGDGYTF. The CDR3 bases are TGTGCCAGCAACCGACTGGGGGATGGCTACACCTTC. The V and J genes are TRBV6-6 and TRBJ1-2, with a tentative D call TRBD1 (5 bases). The CDR3 runs 12 residues. V lost 7 bases, J lost 6 bases, and 12 bases lay in between. Germline CDR1 reads MNHNY; CDR2 reads SVGAGI (reference sequence).

This clonotype appeared a few times. The rearrangement links TRBV5-1 to TRBJ2-5; D gene uncertain. CDR3 size: 15 residues. Trimming took off 0 bases at V and 1 base at J, with 10 bases between the two ends. Germline V CDR1 and CDR2: SGHRS, YFSETQ. The DNA of the CDR3 is TGCGCCAGCAGCTTGGAGGCACTAACCCAAGAGACCCAGTACTTC. It specifies CASSLEALTQETQYF. Drawing the rest from reference TRBV5-1 and TRBJ2-5, the complete variable domain is KAGVTQTPRYLIKTRGQQVTLSCSPISGHRSVSWYQQTPGQGLQFLFEYFSETQRNKGNFPGRFSGRQFSNSRSEMNVSTLELGDSALYLCASSLEALTQETQYFGPGTRLLVL.

This clonotype was seen repeatedly, ten times or more. The chain is built from TRBV7-3 and TRBJ2-6; unclear D gene. The CDR3 is 15 residues long. Trimming removed 2 bases at V and 0 bases at J, with 5 bases between. Germline lookup yields CDR1 SGHTA and CDR2 FQGTGA. The CDR3 region is CASSLSDSGANVLTF. As DNA, the CDR3 is TGTGCCAGCAGCTTATCTGACTCTGGGGCCAACGTCCTGACTTTC.

In its sample, this clonotype was seen a few times. The chain has TRBV12-3 or TRBV12-4 and TRBJ1-1; D is ambiguous. V was pared by 7 bases and J by 0 bases, with 12 bases between. This CDR3 is built from 14 residues. In DNA, the CDR3 is TGTGCCAGCAATCCGACCGGTATGAACACTGAAGCTTTCTTT. Translated: CASNPTGMNTEAFF.

This clonotype was seen more than once but under ten times. J is TRBJ1-4 and V is TRBV29-1; D is uncertain. The V gene's germline CDR1 is SQVTM and CDR2 ANQGSEA. V shed 7 bases and J shed 6 bases, with 15 bases lying between them. This CDR3 is built from 13 residues. The CDR3: CSGQLGSYEKLFF. In nucleotides, the CDR3 is TGCAGCGGTCAGCTGGGGTCTTATGAAAAACTGTTTTTT.

In this sample, this clonotype turned up once. The chain joins TRBV5-1 to TRBJ1-2; D is unclear. The CDR3 contains 13 residues. Between the trimmed V and J ends, which lost 4 bases and 6 bases, there was a span of 13 bases. The germline V gene has CDR1 SGHRS and CDR2 YFSETQ. The CDR3 DNA follows: TGCGCCAGCAGCCAGGAGGAATATAATGGCTACACCTTC. Protein product: CASSQEEYNGYTF. Full variable domain (missing parts from reference TRBV5-1 and TRBJ1-2): KAGVTQTPRYLIKTRGQQVTLSCSPISGHRSVSWYQQTPGQGLQFLFEYFSETQRNKGNFPGRFSGRQFSNSRSEMNVSTLELGDSALYLCASSQEEYNGYTFGSGTRLTVV.

This clonotype was observed a handful of times. J is TRBJ2-1 and V is TRBV7-2; 10 bases align to TRBD2. Germline V gene sequence: CDR1 SGHTA, CDR2 FQGNSA. The trim removed 0 bases at V and 1 base at J, leaving 12 bases unmatched. The CDR3 covers 20 residues. CDR3 DNA: TGTGCCAGCAGCTTAGCCCAATCTAGCGGGAGAAGTTATTCCTACAATGAGCAGTTCTTC. Translation: CASSLAQSSGRSYSYNEQFF.

The rearrangement links TRBV5-1 to TRBJ2-3; no clear D gene. V shed 5 bases and J shed 7 bases, with 11 bases lying between them. The CDR3 covers 12 residues. Germline lookup yields CDR1 SGHRS and CDR2 YFSETQ. The CDR3 nucleotides are TGCGCCAGCAGAATCGGGTGGAATACGCAGTATTTT. Residues: CASRIGWNTQYF.

The chain uses TRBV20-1 and TRBJ2-3, with 8 nucleotides matching TRBD2. Germline loops: CDR1 DFQATT, CDR2 SNEGSKA (reference sequence). V gave up 1 base and J gave up 5 bases; unmatched junction bases: 8. The CDR3 spans 15 residues. The chain's CDR3 is CSARVPGGRIDTQYF. In DNA, the CDR3 is TGCAGTGCTAGAGTCCCGGGAGGGCGGATAGATACGCAGTATTTT.

The rearrangement joins TRBV12-3 or TRBV12-4 to TRBJ2-1; TRBD1 agrees at 7 bases. The CDR3 sequence is 14 residues long. Unmatched junction bases numbered 4, after V lost 3 bases and J lost 5 bases. CDR3 sequence: CASSFEDRNNEQFF. The CDR3 bases are TGTGCCAGCAGTTTTGAGGACAGGAACAATGAGCAGTTCTTC.

V is TRBV2 and J is TRBJ1-2; 7 positions agree with TRBD1. This CDR3 is built from 14 residues. The trim removed 7 bases at V and 1 base at J, leaving 6 bases unmatched. The V gene's germline CDR1 is SNHLY and CDR2 FYNNEI. The CDR3 spells CASIETGINYGYTF. The CDR3 DNA follows: TGTGCCAGCATTGAGACAGGGATTAACTATGGCTACACCTTC. Complete variable domain (other parts from reference TRBV2 and TRBJ1-2): EPEVTQTPSHQVTQMGQEVILRCVPISNHLYFYWYRQILGQKVEFLVSFYNNEISEKSEIFDDQFSVERPDGSNFTLKIRSTKLEDSAMYFCASIETGINYGYTFGSGTRLTVV.

This clonotype was seen many times. The CDR3 DNA reads TGCAGCGCCGCGGACACGGATGGCGAGCAGTACTTC. Residues: CSAADTDGEQYF. The chain is built from TRBV29-1 and TRBJ2-7; possible D gene TRBD1, 5 bases. This CDR3 has 12 residues. Looked up from germline, CDR1 is SQVTM and CDR2 is ANQGSEA. V dropped 7 bases and J dropped 6 bases, with 16 bases sitting between them.

This clonotype was picked up a small number of times. This chain joins TRBV4-1 and TRBJ2-3, with TRBD2 identical over 11 bases. The CDR3 has 18 residues. J lost 4 bases, V lost 0 bases, and 9 bases had no gene match. CDR1 and CDR2 (germline): MGHRA, YSYEKL. CDR3 sequence (DNA): TGCGCCAGCAGCCAAGAAGGGGGTAGCGGGGGGGTCTCAGATACGCAGTATTTT. As protein: CASSQEGGSGGVSDTQYF.

This clonotype was seen ten or more times. This chain joins TRBV11-2 and TRBJ2-1; D is unresolved. V lost 5 bases to trimming and J lost 0 bases, with 17 bases between them. There are 17 residues in the CDR3. Germline lookup yields CDR1 SGHAT and CDR2 FQNNGV. CDR3 nucleotides: TGTGCCAGCAGCCCCTATTCCCTAAAGAGCTCCTACAATGAGCAGTTCTTC. Its translation is CASSPYSLKSSYNEQFF.

The chain links TRBV11-2 to TRBJ2-4; 11 nucleotides match TRBD1. The DNA end lines up better with TRBJ2-7; the J call may be wrong. The V gene's germline CDR1 is SGHAT and CDR2 FQNNGV. The CDR3 runs 14 residues. As DNA, the CDR3 is TGTGCCAGCAGCTCGGACAGGGGGCGATTCGAGCAGTACTTC. Translation gives CASSSDRGRFEQYF.

This chain connects TRBV6-2 or TRBV6-3 to TRBJ2-2, with TRBD2 as a possible D gene (5 bases). The CDR3 contains 16 residues. The germline CDR1 and CDR2 sequences are MNHEY and SVGEGT. Trimming removed 0 bases at V and 5 bases at J, with 13 bases between. The CDR3 sequence is CASSYSRLAETGELFF. The DNA of the CDR3 is TGTGCCAGCAGTTACTCCCGGCTAGCTGAGACCGGGGAGCTGTTTTTT.

The V call is TRBV3-1, the J call TRBJ2-1; a possible D gene is TRBD1 (6 bases). The length of the CDR3 is 13 residues. The V gene lost 8 bases and the J gene lost 0 bases, with 8 bases spanning the gap. The germline gives CDR1 LGHDT, CDR2 YNNKEL (reference sequence). CDR3 residues: CASRQDSYNEQFF. The CDR3 region has the DNA TGTGCCAGCCGACAGGACTCCTACAATGAGCAGTTCTTC.